A single sample is the source of the 22 T cell receptor beta chains below, sequenced in a study of regulatory T cells in long-lasting Graves disease (dated by TCRdb to the early 2020s). Receptor amplification or capture employed multiplex PCR. Sequenced using an Illumina HiSeq 4000. To build TCR beta libraries, CDR3 regions were amplified by Arm-PCR using iRepertoire HTBI primers. TCRdb reanalyzed the raw reads on its own, using fastp at Q25 for trimming and MiXCR for clone calling, and kept in-frame beta chains. CDR3 protein sequences are deduplicated, and each keeps its most common genes and DNA. Counted in this sample were 350,000 to 450,000 distinct CDR3 sequences; roughly 12% of them appeared once. Over 15% of the sample rests with the top ten. This specimen's time point label, per the study, means: newly diagnosed GD, antithyroid drugs for less than 3 months. RNA was extracted from PBMCs in TRIzol for both TCR sequencing and RNA sequencing.

This same sample was also taken into another study, of T cells in Graves' hyperthyroidism and ophthalmopathy.

The sample here was peripheral blood mononuclear cells (PBMCs), taken at new diagnosis, from a patient treated with antithyroid drugs. The origin of the receptors is a woman between 18 and 29 years old with Graves disease. Donor details come from another sample of the same person, matched by shared clones.

This clonotype showed up just a few times. The chain is built from TRBV27 and TRBJ2-2; D gene unclear. The germline V gene encodes CDR1 MNHEY and CDR2 SMNVEV (reference sequence). The CDR3 is made up of 14 amino acids. V was trimmed by 4 bases and J by 8 bases, leaving 14 bases between them. CDR3 protein: CASSWTGRLGELFF. Here the CDR3 DNA reads TGTGCCAGCAGTTGGACGGGTCGGTTGGGGGAGCTGTTTTTT.

The gene calls are TRBV18 and TRBJ1-1; TRBD1 matches 7 bases. With 3 bases clipped from V and 2 bases from J, the junction kept 9 bases outside the gene matches. CDR3 length: 16 amino acids. Germline V CDR1 and CDR2: KGHSH, LQKENI. The CDR3 protein is CASSPGQAGVNTEAFF. CDR3 nucleotide sequence: TGTGCCAGCTCACCCGGACAGGCCGGGGTTAACACTGAAGCTTTCTTT.

The sample holds many counts of this clonotype. This chain connects TRBV7-2 to TRBJ1-6, with unresolved D. V dropped 0 bases and J dropped 7 bases, with 7 bases sitting between them. The CDR3 length is 14 residues. The germline CDR1 and CDR2 sequences are SGHTA and FQGNSA. In DNA, the CDR3 is TGTGCCAGCAGCTTAGCAGGGCTGAATTCACCCCTCCACTTT. As protein: CASSLAGLNSPLHF.

Worth noting for this clonotype: This may be a read error, as it is one base from a much larger clone. The chain recombines TRBV12-3 or TRBV12-4 with TRBJ2-3, with TRBD2 matching over 7 bases. The CDR3 runs 14 residues. Trimming cost V 8 bases and J 1 base; bases outside gene matches: 6. CDR3 protein: CASGEGSGTDTQYF. The DNA for the CDR3 is TGTGCCAGCGGGGAGGGCTCGGGCACAGATACGCAGTATTTT.

Ten or more counts support this clonotype. J is TRBJ2-3 and V is TRBV6-2 or TRBV6-3, with 7 positions matching TRBD1. This CDR3 region has 15 residues. The V segment lost 2 bases and the J segment 1 base; nucleotides outside the gene matches: 3. Germline V lookup: CDR1 MNHEY, CDR2 SVGEGT. The CDR3 DNA sequence: TGTGCCAGCAGTTACCTTGGACAGGGCACAGATACGCAGTATTTT. This encodes CASSYLGQGTDTQYF.

This clonotype was recorded many times. V is TRBV24-1 and J is TRBJ2-1; D unclear. V was trimmed by 4 bases and J by 6 bases, leaving 15 bases between them. The CDR3 loop spans 15 amino acids. CDR1 is KGHDR and CDR2 is SFDVKD in the germline V gene. The CDR3 coding sequence is TGTGCCACCAGTGACCCTCCCGGATCAAGCAATGAGCAGTTCTTC. Translated, it gives CATSDPPGSSNEQFF.

There are many counts of this clonotype. The gene calls are TRBV2 and TRBJ1-2; a possible D gene is TRBD1 (5 bases). This CDR3 is 14 amino acids long. Looked up from germline, CDR1 is SNHLY and CDR2 is FYNNEI. The V end lost 5 bases, the J end lost 1 base, and 11 bases lay between the germline ends. Written as DNA, the CDR3 is TGTGCCAGCAGTCATCGGGGGGATAACTATGGCTACACCTTC. Residues: CASSHRGDNYGYTF.

This clonotype has at least ten counts. The chain joins TRBV11-3 to TRBJ1-3; unclear D gene. V was cut by 2 bases and J by 2 bases, with 7 bases left in between. Germline assignment: CDR1 SGHNT and CDR2 YENEEA. The CDR3 is made up of 14 amino acids. CDR3 sequence: CASSLRGTGNTIYF. CDR3 DNA: TGTGCCAGCAGCTTACGGGGAACTGGAAACACCATATATTTT.

This clonotype showed up many times. The chain uses TRBV10-3 and TRBJ1-6, with TRBD1 matching 7 bases. The CDR3 covers 15 residues. Germline CDR1 and CDR2: ENHRY and SYGVKD. V lost 6 bases and J lost 10; bases outside the gene matches: 12. CDR3 in amino acids: CAISGTGVLLSPLHF. For the CDR3, the DNA is TGTGCCATCAGCGGAACAGGGGTCCTCTTGTCACCCCTCCACTTT.

CDR3 bases: TGTGCCAGCAGTTTAGACGGACAGGGAGCGGGTACCTTC. Translating it yields CASSLDGQGAGTF. This chain joins TRBV27 and TRBJ1-2; TRBD1 matches at 8 bases. This CDR3 has 13 residues. Germline V gives CDR1 MNHEY, CDR2 SMNVEV (reference sequence). Losses at the gene ends were 2 bases for V and 14 bases for J; bases not matched to a gene: 10.

In its sample, this clonotype was seen many times. A read error may produce the germline difference seen at one junction end. This chain uses TRBV20-1 with TRBJ2-1, with 8 bases that match TRBD2. Germline CDR1 DFQATT, CDR2 SNEGSKA (reference sequence). This CDR3 has 16 residues. The DNA of the CDR3 is TGCAGTGCTACAATGGGAGGACTAGCCTCCAACAATGAGCAGTTCTTC. Residues: CSATMGGLASNNEQFF.

At least ten counts were recorded for this clonotype. The CDR3 nucleotides are TGCAGCGTTGAAAGCAGGGGCCGTTACGAGCAGTACTTC. Amino acid sequence: CSVESRGRYEQYF. The V call is TRBV29-1, the J call TRBJ2-7; TRBD1 might be the D (6 bases). CDR1 is SQVTM and CDR2 is ANQGSEA in the germline V gene. Trimming removed 2 bases at V and 4 bases at J, with 12 bases between. This CDR3 contains 13 residues.

This clonotype was found many times. The rearrangement joins TRBV9 to TRBJ2-2; D is ambiguous. The V gene lost 7 bases and the J gene lost 5 bases, with 9 bases spanning the gap. Germline CDR1 is SGDLS and CDR2 is YYNGEE. This CDR3 has 12 amino acids. CDR3 region: CASGFYTGELFF. CDR3 in DNA: TGTGCCAGCGGGTTCTATACCGGGGAGCTGTTTTTT.

There are many counts of this clonotype. The rearrangement links TRBV30 to TRBJ2-1; TRBD1 aligns across 8 bases. V was clipped by 1 base and J by 3 bases; unmatched bases: 8. Germline loops: CDR1 GTSNPN, CDR2 SVGIG (reference sequence). This CDR3 region has 16 residues. The chain's CDR3 is CAWSATGTGLYNEQFF. Here the CDR3 DNA reads TGTGCCTGGAGTGCAACCGGGACAGGACTCTACAATGAGCAGTTCTTC.

This clonotype was seen ten or more times. V and J are TRBV6-1 and TRBJ2-7; D unclear. Germline lookup yields CDR1 MNHNS and CDR2 SASEGT. This CDR3 is built from 14 residues. Trimming took 0 bases from V and 1 from J, leaving 7 bases between them. The CDR3 loop reads CASSEAYKSYEQYV. The CDR3 DNA reads TGTGCCAGCAGTGAAGCTTACAAGTCCTACGAGCAGTACGTC.

The sample holds a few counts of this clonotype. A much larger clone lies a single base off, so this may be a read error. The chain combines TRBV27 with TRBJ2-7; 9 bases fit TRBD2. The CDR3 runs 15 residues. Per the germline V gene, CDR1 is MNHEY and CDR2 is SMNVEV (reference sequence). In nucleotides, the CDR3 is TGTGCCAGCAGTTCGGTCGCGGGAGGGCCGTACGGGCAGTACTTC. Translating gives CASSSVAGGPYGQYF.

This chain connects TRBV20-1 to TRBJ2-4; 10 bases are a match to TRBD1. The V gene's germline CDR1 is DFQATT and CDR2 SNEGSKA (reference sequence). This CDR3 has 15 residues. V lost 6 bases to trimming and J lost 5 bases; unmatched junction nucleotides: 10. This CDR3 reads CSAGGQGISENIQYF. The CDR3, as DNA: TGCAGTGCCGGGGGACAGGGGATTTCTGAAAACATTCAGTACTTC.

This clonotype has a handful of counts. The rearrangement uses TRBV29-1 and TRBJ2-2, with no clear D. The CDR3 spans 13 residues. Germline V gene data show CDR1 as SQVTM and CDR2 as ANQGSEA. The ends were cut back, 7 bases at V and 1 base at J, with 10 bases in the middle. The chain's CDR3 is CSASHLNTGELFF. CDR3 DNA: TGCAGCGCATCACACCTGAACACCGGGGAGCTGTTTTTT.

The J gene is TRBJ2-1, the V gene TRBV10-3; weak D call: TRBD1 (5 bases). This CDR3 region has 14 residues. CDR1 ENHRY and CDR2 SYGVKD come from the germline V gene. V was cut by 0 bases and J by 5 bases, with 8 bases left in between. Written as DNA, the CDR3 is TGTGCCATCAGTGAGTCGCGACAGAACAATGAGCAGTTCTTC. Amino acids: CAISESRQNNEQFF.

The sample holds many counts of this clonotype. The V and J genes are TRBV18 and TRBJ2-1, with D perhaps matching TRBD1 (6 bases). Trimming stripped 6 bases from V and 6 bases from J, with 15 bases between. This CDR3 region has 14 residues. Germline V gives CDR1 KGHSH, CDR2 LQKENI. The CDR3 bases are TGTGCCAGCTCCGCGACAGGATCCGGCAATGAGCAGTTCTTC. Its protein is CASSATGSGNEQFF.

This clonotype was counted many times. The chain links TRBV7-2 to TRBJ2-3; 9 bases align to TRBD1. CDR3 length: 15 residues. Germline CDR1 is SGHTA and CDR2 is FQGNSA. The ends lost 6 bases at V and 4 bases at J; junction bases unmatched: 8. The CDR3 DNA reads TGTGCCAGCAGTTCTCTCACAGGGGGCGCAGATACGCAGTATTTT. It codes for CASSSLTGGADTQYF. Full variable domain (remainder filled in from reference TRBV7-2 and TRBJ2-3): GAGVSQSPSNKVTEKGKDVELRCDPISGHTALYWYRQSLGQGLEFLIYFQGNSAPDKSGLPSDRFSAERTGGSVSTLTIQRTQQEDSAVYLCASSSLTGGADTQYFGPGTRLTVL.

Ten or more counts support this clonotype. The V and J genes are TRBV13 and TRBJ1-1; 7 positions match TRBD1. With V trimmed by 5 bases and J by 3 bases, 3 bases remained unmatched. This CDR3 is built from 13 residues. The germline CDR1 and CDR2 sequences are PRHDT and FYEKMQ (reference sequence). The CDR3 DNA is TGTGCCAGCAGCCACGACAGGGACACTGAAGCTTTCTTT. Amino acids: CASSHDRDTEAFF.